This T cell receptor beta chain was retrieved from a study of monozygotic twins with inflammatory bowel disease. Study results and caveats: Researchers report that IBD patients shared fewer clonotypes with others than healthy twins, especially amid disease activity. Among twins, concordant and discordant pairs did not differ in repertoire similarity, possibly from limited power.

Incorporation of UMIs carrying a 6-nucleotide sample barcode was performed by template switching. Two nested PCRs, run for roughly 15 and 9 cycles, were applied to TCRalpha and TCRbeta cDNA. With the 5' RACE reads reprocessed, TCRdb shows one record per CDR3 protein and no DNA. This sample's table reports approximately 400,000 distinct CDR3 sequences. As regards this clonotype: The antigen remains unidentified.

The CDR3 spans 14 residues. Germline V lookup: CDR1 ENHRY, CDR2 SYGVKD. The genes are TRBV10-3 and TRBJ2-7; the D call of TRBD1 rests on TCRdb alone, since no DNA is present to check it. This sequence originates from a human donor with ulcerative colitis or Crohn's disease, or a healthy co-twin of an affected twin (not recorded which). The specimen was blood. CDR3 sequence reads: CAISKGTQGYEQYF.